The source of this TCR beta chain is a study of T cell changes during pregnancy in multiple sclerosis. The method was immunoSEQ multiplex PCR; TCRdb's version includes in-frame clones alone and lacks a portion of them. In the table there are about 89,000 clones, 94% of which are singletons. The CDR3 has 16 amino acids. The germline CDR1 and CDR2 sequences are KGHSH and LQKENI. The V gene lost 2 bases and the J gene lost 13 bases, with 23 bases spanning the gap. The sequence was collected from a female donor with multiple sclerosis, enrolled in a pregnancy study. This rearrangement joins TRBV18 to TRBJ1-4; D is perhaps TRBD1 (5 bases). This sample comprised peripheral blood, obtained in the third trimester of pregnancy. The CDR3 sequence: CASSPITVQGRERLFF. The CDR3 bases are TGTGCCAGCTCACCAATAACGGTTCAGGGCCGTGAGAGACTGTTTTTT.